One sample yielded the 21 T cell receptor beta chains listed below, sequenced in a study of shared clonotypes between healthy human individuals. Naive CD8 cells, CD45RO-negative and positively selected for CCR7, excluded terminally differentiated effector memory CD45RA+ cells. Produced via immunoSEQ multiplex PCR; TCRdb's table is partial and in-frame only. The profile shows about 2.1 million clones, around 95% of them singletons. The sequencing sample was made of naive CD8+ T cells from PBMCs. The receptors shown here come from a man younger than 35 in good health. Some clones in this sample may be carry-over from other donors' samples.

The chain has TRBV5-4 and TRBJ2-5, with TRBD2 identical over 10 bases. The germline V gene encodes CDR1 SGHNT and CDR2 YYREEE (reference sequence). There are 18 residues in the CDR3. Trimming removed 0 bases from V and 0 bases from J; junction bases left unmatched: 8. The CDR3 here is CASSLGPSGSSYQETQYF. In nucleotides, the CDR3 is TGTGCCAGCAGCTTGGGGCCTAGCGGGAGTTCCTACCAAGAGACCCAGTACTTC.

The chain is built from TRBV19 and TRBJ1-2; TRBD1 matches 9 bases. From germline, CDR1 is LNHDA and CDR2 SQIVND (reference sequence). With 2 bases clipped from V and 4 bases from J, the junction kept 8 bases outside the gene matches. The CDR3 has 16 amino acids. CDR3 residues: CASSILQGAGPYGYTF. The CDR3 bases are TGTGCCAGTAGTATATTACAGGGGGCCGGGCCCTATGGCTACACCTTC.

Remarks on this clone: This specimen includes other DNA sequences encoding the same CDR3. The rearrangement joins TRBV30 to TRBJ2-7; D remains unclear. Trimming took off 0 bases at V and 4 bases at J, with 10 bases between the two ends. Germline V gene data show CDR1 as GTSNPN and CDR2 as SVGIG (reference sequence). The CDR3 is 13 amino acids. The CDR3 nucleotides are TGTGCCTGGAGTGTCGGGTCAAGATACGAGCAGTACTTC. Amino acids: CAWSVGSRYEQYF.

The gene calls are TRBV6-5 and TRBJ2-5; D perhaps matches TRBD1 (6 bases). The length of the CDR3 is 15 residues. V was cut by 5 bases and J by 5 bases, with 18 bases left in between. From germline, CDR1 is MNHEY and CDR2 SVGAGI. Here the CDR3 reads CASSLWTAGTETQYF. As DNA, the CDR3 is TGTGCCAGCAGTCTCTGGACAGCCGGGACGGAGACCCAGTACTTC.

This clone has just one count. The gene calls are TRBV27 and TRBJ1-2; the D is unclear. The CDR3 is 18 amino acids. Trimming removed 5 bases at V and 6 bases at J, with 28 bases between. Germline assignment: CDR1 MNHEY and CDR2 SMNVEV (reference sequence). CDR3 DNA: TGTGCCAGCAGTCCCCCCTTGAGTCGACACGCCAAGTTGGATGGCTACACCTTC. Encoded protein: CASSPPLSRHAKLDGYTF.

The chain recombines TRBV4-1 with TRBJ2-5; 9 nucleotides agree with TRBD2. CDR3 length: 16 amino acids. J was trimmed by 1 base and V by 4 bases; bases with no gene match: 7. Per germline, CDR1 MGHRA and CDR2 YSYEKL. For the CDR3, the DNA is TGCGCCAGCAGCCCCAGGGCTAGCGGGGTCCAAGAGACCCAGTACTTC. Translation gives CASSPRASGVQETQYF.

The chain recombines TRBV7-2 with TRBJ1-1, with D possibly being TRBD1 (5 bases). Per germline, CDR1 SGHTA and CDR2 FQGNSA. Trimming shortened V by 6 bases and J by 6 bases, and 14 bases separated the two germline ends. The CDR3 totals 13 residues. The CDR3 spells CASSRHGDAEAFF. In nucleotides, the CDR3 is TGTGCCAGCAGTCGGCACGGGGACGCTGAAGCTTTCTTT.

As for this clone: The same CDR3 can be traced to other DNA sequences in this sample. The CDR3 DNA reads TGTGCCAGCAGCGTAGGAGGGCCCTCCTACAATGAGCAGTTCTTC. Encoded protein: CASSVGGPSYNEQFF. The chain combines TRBV9 with TRBJ2-1; D may be TRBD2 (5 bases). The germline CDR1 and CDR2 sequences are SGDLS and YYNGEE. Trimming removed 0 bases from V and 0 bases from J, with 7 bases in between. This CDR3 spans 15 amino acids.

J is TRBJ2-7 and V is TRBV10-2; no definite D call. V lost 5 bases, J lost 5 bases, and 10 bases lay in between. The germline gives CDR1 WSHSY, CDR2 SAAADI. The CDR3 is 12 amino acids. The CDR3 DNA reads TGCGCCAGCAGTAGCGCTCGAGACGAGCAGTACTTC. Residues: CASSSARDEQYF.

The chain is built from TRBV6-1 and TRBJ2-2; D may be TRBD1 or TRBD2 (6 bases each). The germline V gene has CDR1 MNHNS and CDR2 SASEGT. Trimming cost V 2 bases and J 4 bases, with 14 bases left between them. This CDR3 contains 16 residues. CDR3 DNA sequence: TGTGCCAGCAGTGAATTCCCGGGGGCTCCCACCGGGGAGCTGTTTTTT. Translation: CASSEFPGAPTGELFF.

The chain recombines TRBV30 with TRBJ1-1, with 8 bases fitting TRBD1. This CDR3 region has 14 residues. CDR1 GTSNPN and CDR2 SVGIG come from the germline V gene (reference sequence). Trimming took 4 bases from V and 1 from J; bases not matched to a gene: 5. Here the CDR3 DNA reads TGTGCCTGGAACGGACAGGGAACGAACACTGAAGCTTTCTTT. This gives the protein CAWNGQGTNTEAFF.

V is TRBV5-1 and J is TRBJ2-2; 7 bases align to TRBD2. This CDR3 region has 15 residues. Germline V gene data show CDR1 as SGHRS and CDR2 as YFSETQ. Germline trimming cut 4 bases from V and 1 base from J; bases unmatched to any gene: 4. The DNA for the CDR3 is TGCGCCAGCAGCCCCGGGACTATGAACACCGGGGAGCTGTTTTTT. Amino acid sequence: CASSPGTMNTGELFF.

This clone was detected a few times. Other nucleotide sequences in the sample specify the same CDR3. The gene calls are TRBV9 and TRBJ2-7; 14 nucleotides agree with TRBD2. V was pared by 6 bases and J by 4 bases, with 6 bases of the junction left unmatched. The CDR3 covers 15 residues. Germline V CDR1 and CDR2: SGDLS, YYNGEE. The CDR3 spells CASTPGTSGSYEQYF. The CDR3 nucleotides read TGTGCCAGCACCCCCGGGACTAGCGGGAGTTACGAGCAGTACTTC. The variable domain in full, with the rest retrieved from reference TRBV9 and TRBJ2-7, is DSGVTQTPKHLITATGQRVTLRCSPRSGDLSVYWYQQSLDQGLQFLIQYYNGEERAKGNILERFSAQQFPDLHSELNLSSLELGDSALYFCASTPGTSGSYEQYFGPGTRLTVT.

CDR3 sequence: CASNNLMSYEQYF. The CDR3 bases are TGTGCCAGCAACAACCTCATGTCCTACGAGCAGTACTTC. This rearrangement joins TRBV27 to TRBJ2-7, with D uncertain. Germline CDR1 is MNHEY and CDR2 is SMNVEV (reference sequence). V shed 7 bases and J shed 1 base, with 11 bases lying between them. This CDR3 region has 13 residues.

The chain links TRBV28 to TRBJ2-5; D not resolved. The CDR3 runs 14 residues. V was cut by 6 bases and J by 2 bases, with 13 bases left in between. Germline V gene lookup returns CDR1 MDHEN and CDR2 SYDVKM. The CDR3 DNA follows: TGTGCCAGCAGCCCAATTGGGGAACAAGAGACCCAGTACTTC. Translating gives CASSPIGEQETQYF.

The rearrangement joins TRBV30 to TRBJ2-1; D remains unclear. The CDR3 loop spans 13 amino acids. Per the germline V gene, CDR1 is GTSNPN and CDR2 is SVGIG (reference sequence). Trimming left V 3 bases short and J 7 bases short, with 13 bases between. The DNA of the CDR3 is TGTGCCTGGAGGCCCATGTCTTGGAATGAGCAGTTCTTC. Amino acids: CAWRPMSWNEQFF. The full variable domain, its missing parts supplied by reference TRBV30 and TRBJ2-1, is SQTIHQWPATLVQPVGSPLSLECTVEGTSNPNLYWYRQAAGRGLQLLFYSVGIGQISSEVPQNLSASRPQDRQFILSSKKLLLSDSGFYLCAWRPMSWNEQFFGPGTRLTVL.

V is TRBV7-9 and J is TRBJ2-3; TRBD2 aligns across 14 bases. This CDR3 is 16 amino acids long. J was trimmed by 4 bases and V by 4 bases; bases with no gene match: 4. Germline loops: CDR1 SEHNR, CDR2 FQNEAQ (reference sequence). CDR3 sequence (DNA): TGTGCCAGCAGCTCCCGGACTAGCGGGAGGCCAGATACGCAGTATTTT. As protein: CASSSRTSGRPDTQYF.

The chain uses TRBV6-1 and TRBJ2-7, with D unresolved. The CDR3 length is 13 residues. Trimming shortened V by 6 bases and J by 3 bases, and 12 bases separated the two germline ends. Germline lookup yields CDR1 MNHNS and CDR2 SASEGT. In DNA form, the CDR3 reads TGTGCCAGCAGGCGAACAGCTGACTACGAGCAGTACTTC. Amino acids: CASRRTADYEQYF.

V and J are TRBV7-2 and TRBJ2-1; D unresolved. The CDR3 is made up of 15 amino acids. The germline V gene encodes CDR1 SGHTA and CDR2 FQGNSA. Between the trimmed V and J ends, which lost 1 base and 0 bases, there was a span of 7 bases. Here the CDR3 reads CASSLDPSSYNEQFF. The CDR3 DNA follows: TGTGCCAGCAGCTTAGACCCGAGCTCCTACAATGAGCAGTTCTTC.

The chain has TRBV9 and TRBJ2-7; 7 bases line up with TRBD1. Germline V gives CDR1 SGDLS, CDR2 YYNGEE. J lost 2 bases, V lost 0 bases, and 8 bases had no gene match. CDR3 length: 16 residues. In nucleotides, the CDR3 is TGTGCCAGCAGCGTAGGAAAGGGACAGAGGGCCTACGAGCAGTACTTC. Its protein is CASSVGKGQRAYEQYF.

The chain recombines TRBV27 with TRBJ2-7, with TRBD2 matching over 7 bases. V lost 5 bases, J lost 7 bases, and 11 bases stayed unmatched. The CDR3 contains 14 residues. Germline V gene sequence: CDR1 MNHEY, CDR2 SMNVEV (reference sequence). CDR3 nucleotides: TGTGCCAGCAGTCCCATAGCGGGTGCGGGTGAGCAGTACTTC. It specifies CASSPIAGAGEQYF.